A single T cell receptor (beta chain) is shown here with its context. Its antigen is still unknown. Every contributor of samples was a Caucasian grown-up residing in Nashville, Tennessee. This sample is drawn from a study of shared clonotypes between healthy human individuals. Method: immunoSEQ multiplex PCR; TCRdb's copy keeps in-frame clones and lacks some. The sample has 450,000 to 600,000 clones, roughly 85% seen once. Study outcomes and limitations: Few donors limited the genetic and exposure-history diversity represented.

Germline V gives CDR1 DFQATT, CDR2 SNEGSKA (reference sequence). Between the trimmed V and J ends, which lost 2 bases and 5 bases, there was a span of 7 bases. This CDR3 region has 11 residues. V is TRBV20-1 and J is TRBJ2-7; D gene unclear. This TCR was sampled from a woman aged 40 to 50 in good health. Some clones in this sample may be carry-over from other donors' samples. Sequenced sample: PBMCs. In DNA form, the CDR3 reads TGCAGTGCTAGACGCGCAGACGAGCAGTACTTC. This sequence encodes CSARRADEQYF.